The 21 T cell receptor beta chains below all came from one sample that was sequenced in a study of T cell repertoires in cytomegalovirus infection. In TCRdb, the reads were re-called with MiXCR into one record per CDR3 protein. The sample contains approximately 500,000 distinct CDR3 sequences, 30% to 40% of which appear only once. For these TCRs, the target antigens are not known. The source was cultured PBMCs, collected from culture after CMV antigen stimulation. The origin of the receptors is a human donor in good health (CMV status not recorded). Some clones in this sample may be carry-over from other donors' samples.

The genes are TRBV19 and TRBJ2-2; 13 positions agree with TRBD2. V shed 7 bases, J shed 7 bases, and the junction held 9 bases outside the gene matches. Germline V gives CDR1 LNHDA, CDR2 SQIVND (reference sequence). The CDR3 sequence is 16 residues long. The CDR3 DNA follows: TGTGCCAGTACAATACTAGCGGGAGGGCCGGTCGGGGAGCTGTTTTTT. Amino acids: CASTILAGGPVGELFF.

The chain recombines TRBV7-2 with TRBJ2-5; 10 bases are a match to TRBD2. Germline values: CDR1 SGHTA, CDR2 FQGNSA. V trimming: 10 bases; J trimming: 6 bases; junction bases outside the gene matches: 8. The CDR3 is 13 amino acids. For the CDR3, the DNA is TGTGCCACCGCCCCTAGCGGGAGAAAGACCCAGTACTTC. It codes for CATAPSGRKTQYF. Based on the CDR3 plus reference TRBV7-2 and TRBJ2-5, the full variable domain is GAGVSQSPSNKVTEKGKDVELRCDPISGHTALYWYRQSLGQGLEFLIYFQGNSAPDKSGLPSDRFSAERTGGSVSTLTIQRTQQEDSAVYLCATAPSGRKTQYFGPGTRLLVL.

V and J are TRBV5-1 and TRBJ2-1; maybe TRBD2 (6 bases). The V gene lost 5 bases and the J gene lost 6 bases, with 12 bases spanning the gap. CDR3 length: 13 residues. The germline V gene has CDR1 SGHRS and CDR2 YFSETQ. In DNA form, the CDR3 reads TGCGCCAGCAGTAACATCGGGGGCAATGAGCAGTTCTTC. Protein product: CASSNIGGNEQFF.

The sample holds a few counts of this clonotype. This sequence joins TRBV7-2 and TRBJ1-6; 7 nucleotides line up with TRBD1. The CDR3 has 15 residues. CDR1 SGHTA and CDR2 FQGNSA come from the germline V gene. V lost 6 bases and J lost 7; bases outside the gene matches: 9. The CDR3 DNA reads as TGTGCCAGCAGAACTCCGGGACAGAGAAATTCACCCCTCCACTTT. Translation gives CASRTPGQRNSPLHF.

This clonotype occurred a few times. This sequence joins TRBV28 and TRBJ2-1; D not certain. The CDR3 runs to 14 residues. V was shortened by 9 bases and J by 0 bases, with 12 bases between the two germline ends. Per the germline V gene, CDR1 is MDHEN and CDR2 is SYDVKM. Here the CDR3 DNA reads TGTGCCAGTCACACGACGAGCTCCTACAATGAGCAGTTCTTC. Protein product: CASHTTSSYNEQFF.

In its sample, this clonotype was seen a few times. The CDR3 DNA reads as TGTGCCAGCAGCGTAGGAATAGCGGGACTCGAGACCCAGTACTTC. Its translation: CASSVGIAGLETQYF. The J gene is TRBJ2-5, the V gene TRBV9, with 8 bases that match TRBD2. Trimming removed 0 bases from V and 5 bases from J; junction bases left unmatched: 6. Germline values: CDR1 SGDLS, CDR2 YYNGEE. The CDR3 extends over 15 amino acids.

This clonotype showed up many times. This chain links TRBV29-1 with TRBJ2-1, with TRBD1 matching 7 bases. V lost 7 bases, J lost 12 bases, and 21 bases stayed unmatched. CDR3 length: 15 amino acids. Germline lookup yields CDR1 SQVTM and CDR2 ANQGSEA. The CDR3 loop is CSAQSGQSFRGGQFF. DNA for the CDR3: TGCAGCGCGCAATCGGGACAGTCCTTTCGAGGGGGGCAGTTCTTC.

This chain connects TRBV11-2 to TRBJ2-3; no clear D. V shed 5 bases and J shed 0 bases, with 12 bases lying between them. CDR1 is SGHAT, CDR2 FQNNGV, per germline. The CDR3 sequence is 15 residues long. The CDR3 loop is CASSPLGFSTDTQYF. The CDR3 DNA reads as TGTGCCAGCAGCCCCCTAGGGTTTAGCACAGATACGCAGTATTTT.

There are a few counts of this clonotype. The V and J genes are TRBV12-3 or TRBV12-4 and TRBJ1-4; D ambiguous. Trimming pared 3 bases from V and 12 bases from J, leaving 14 bases between. This CDR3 has 13 amino acids. The CDR3 DNA reads TGTGCCAGCAGTTTTAGGAGGCGAGAGGAACTGTTTTTT. This encodes CASSFRRREELFF.

This clonotype was detected only a few times. The chain is built from TRBV20-1 and TRBJ2-7, with TRBD2 matching over 9 bases. This CDR3 region has 14 residues. CDR1 is DFQATT, CDR2 SNEGSKA, per germline (reference sequence). The CDR3 sequence: CSDASSGRRDEQYF. The CDR3 DNA follows: TGCAGCGATGCATCCAGCGGGAGGAGGGACGAGCAGTACTTC.

This clonotype occurred a few times. The chain links TRBV7-9 to TRBJ2-5; no clear D. Trimming removed 4 bases at V and 4 bases at J, with 25 bases between. Germline CDR1 reads SEHNR; CDR2 reads FQNEAQ (reference sequence). This CDR3 is built from 18 residues. The CDR3 DNA reads as TGTGCCAGCAGCTCGACCCCAGTGCGGTCCCCACACCCAGAGACCCAGTACTTC. As protein: CASSSTPVRSPHPETQYF.

V is TRBV12-3 or TRBV12-4 and J is TRBJ2-7; D may be TRBD2 (6 bases). This CDR3 region has 15 residues. V gave up 6 bases and J gave up 2 bases, with 17 bases separating them. The CDR3 sequence is CASSQGLLGPYEQYV. In nucleotides, the CDR3 is TGTGCCAGCAGCCAGGGACTCCTAGGGCCCTACGAGCAGTACGTC.

The chain joins TRBV7-3 to TRBJ1-4; 9 bases agree with TRBD1. J lost 8 bases, V lost 5 bases, and 9 bases had no gene match. The germline CDR1 and CDR2 sequences are SGHTA and FQGTGA. This CDR3 is built from 15 residues. Here the CDR3 reads CASSPSGTGNEKLFF. CDR3 DNA sequence: TGTGCCAGCAGCCCAAGTGGGACAGGGAACGAAAAACTGTTTTTT.

The chain has TRBV7-6 and TRBJ2-3, with 9 bases fitting TRBD2. This CDR3 has 20 residues. Unmatched junction bases numbered 16, after V lost 1 base and J lost 2 bases. Germline V lookup: CDR1 SGHVS, CDR2 FNYEAQ. In DNA form, the CDR3 reads TGTGCCAGCAGCTTAGACCCTAGCGGGGCCCCATCTATACACACAGATACGCAGTATTTT. The encoded protein is CASSLDPSGAPSIHTDTQYF.

The V gene is TRBV3-1, the J gene TRBJ1-2; D is unresolved. This CDR3 is built from 11 residues. CDR1 and CDR2 (germline): LGHDT, YNNKEL (reference sequence). The V end was cut by 3 bases, the J end by 6 bases, with 5 bases between. CDR3 sequence: CASSQAHGYTF. The CDR3 nucleotides are TGTGCCAGCAGCCAGGCCCATGGCTACACCTTC.

The chain recombines TRBV7-2 with TRBJ2-7; 9 bases agree with TRBD2. This CDR3 contains 15 residues. Germline V gives CDR1 SGHTA, CDR2 FQGNSA. V gave up 1 base and J gave up 6 bases; unmatched junction bases: 7. The CDR3 sequence is CASSLVTSGPLEQYF. The CDR3 bases are TGTGCCAGCAGCTTAGTAACTAGCGGGCCCCTCGAGCAGTACTTC.

In this sample, this clonotype turned up a few times. The genes are TRBV7-2 and TRBJ2-1; TRBD2 matches 9 bases. The V gene's germline CDR1 is SGHTA and CDR2 FQGNSA. This CDR3 contains 17 residues. After removal of 5 bases from V and 3 bases from J, the junction contained 11 bases not matched to a gene. The CDR3 DNA reads as TGTGCCAGCAGCCCACTCACCTTAGCGGGAGACTACAATGAGCAGTTCTTC. This sequence encodes CASSPLTLAGDYNEQFF.

This chain connects TRBV6-2 or TRBV6-3 to TRBJ2-3; perhaps D is TRBD1 or TRBD2 (5 bases each). V lost 8 bases to trimming and J lost 2 bases, with 14 bases between them. CDR1 is MNHEY, CDR2 SVGEGT, per germline. This CDR3 is built from 14 residues. The CDR3 loop reads CASLRGEYTDTQYF. For the CDR3, the DNA is TGTGCCAGCTTACGGGGCGAGTACACAGATACGCAGTATTTT.

The table lists this clonotype with a count of one. The chain is built from TRBV4-3 and TRBJ2-3; tentative D call: TRBD2 (5 bases). The V gene's germline CDR1 is LGHNA and CDR2 YSLEER. The CDR3 is 16 residues long. V gave up 0 bases and J gave up 6 bases, with 16 bases separating them. CDR3 sequence reads: CASSQDYGDGTDTQYF. The CDR3 region has the DNA TGCGCCAGCAGCCAAGATTACGGGGATGGAACGGATACGCAGTATTTT.

V is TRBV6-2 or TRBV6-3 and J is TRBJ2-1, with TRBD2 matching over 9 bases. The CDR3 is 16 residues long. Germline CDR1 MNHEY, CDR2 SVGEGT. Trimming cost V 6 bases and J 1 base; bases outside gene matches: 7. This CDR3 is CASSLLLAGSYNEQFF. The CDR3 nucleotides are TGTGCCAGCAGCCTCCTCCTAGCGGGGTCCTACAATGAGCAGTTCTTC.

This chain uses TRBV7-2 with TRBJ2-4; D not certain. From germline, CDR1 is SGHTA and CDR2 FQGNSA. Trimming cost V 1 base and J 5 bases, with 15 bases left between them. The length of the CDR3 is 16 residues. CDR3 protein: CASSLGGPRLQNIQYF. The CDR3 nucleotides read TGTGCCAGCAGCTTAGGCGGACCCCGGCTCCAAAACATTCAGTACTTC.